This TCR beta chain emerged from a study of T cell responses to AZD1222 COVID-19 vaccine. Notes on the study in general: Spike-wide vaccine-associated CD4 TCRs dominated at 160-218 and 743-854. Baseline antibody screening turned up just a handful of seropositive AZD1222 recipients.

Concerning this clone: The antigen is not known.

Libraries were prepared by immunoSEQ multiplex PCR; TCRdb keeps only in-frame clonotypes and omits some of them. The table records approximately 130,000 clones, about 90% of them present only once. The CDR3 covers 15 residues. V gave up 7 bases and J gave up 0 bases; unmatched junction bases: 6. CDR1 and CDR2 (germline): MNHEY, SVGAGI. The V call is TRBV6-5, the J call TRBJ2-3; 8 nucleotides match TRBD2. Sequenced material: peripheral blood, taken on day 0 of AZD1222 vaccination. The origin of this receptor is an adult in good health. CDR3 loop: CASTFTGGSTDTQYF. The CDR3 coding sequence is TGTGCCAGCACCTTTACGGGGGGGAGCACAGATACGCAGTATTTT.